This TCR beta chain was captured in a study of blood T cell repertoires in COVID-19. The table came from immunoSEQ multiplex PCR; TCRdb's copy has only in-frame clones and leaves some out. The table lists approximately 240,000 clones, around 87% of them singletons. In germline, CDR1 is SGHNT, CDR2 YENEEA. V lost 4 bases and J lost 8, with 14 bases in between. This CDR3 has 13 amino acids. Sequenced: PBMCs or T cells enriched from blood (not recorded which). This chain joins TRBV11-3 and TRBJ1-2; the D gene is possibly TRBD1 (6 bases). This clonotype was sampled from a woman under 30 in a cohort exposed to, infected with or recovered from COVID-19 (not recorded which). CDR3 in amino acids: CASSSGQPSGYTF. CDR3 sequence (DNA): TGTGCCAGCAGCTCCGGACAGCCGTCGGGCTACACCTTC.